The rows below give T cell receptor beta chains drawn from one sample of a study. A single record per CDR3 protein comes from TCRdb applying MiXCR to the RT-PCR reads. The sample holds about 700,000 distinct CDR3 sequences, more than 13% seen once. The material sequenced was memory CD4+ T cells from blood. All receptors derive from a female donor in good health, serving as a healthy control. Both conserved end residues are part of each CDR3. A D gene is named only where the DNA matches it firmly. Expanded clones get a size class; other rows say once, few or many, or leave the size out.

J gene	CDR3 length	V gene	D gene	clone size	CDR3 protein	CDR3 DNA
TRBJ1-2	14	TRBV28	.	.	CASSILGGSYGYTF	TGTGCCAGCAGTATCTTGGGCGGGAGCTATGGCTACACCTTC
TRBJ2-7	15	TRBV11-2	TRBD2	.	CASSLRREKVYEQYF	TGTGCCAGCAGCTTAAGGCGGGAGAAGGTATACGAGCAGTACTTC
TRBJ2-7	13	TRBV5-1	TRBD1	many	CATGPGQNYEQYF	TGCGCCACCGGACCGGGACAGAACTACGAGCAGTACTTC
TRBJ2-3	14	TRBV5-1	.	.	CASSLGLVQDTQYF	TGCGCCAGCAGCTTGGGGTTAGTGCAAGATACGCAGTATTTT
TRBJ2-7	17	TRBV3-1	TRBD2	.	CASSQPQLAGIPYEQYF	TGTGCCAGCAGCCAACCTCAACTAGCGGGAATACCCTACGAGCAGTACTTC
TRBJ1-5	13	TRBV20-1	.	few	CSAREGVNQPQHF	TGCAGTGCTAGAGAAGGGGTAAACCAGCCCCAGCATTTT
TRBJ1-4	14	TRBV27	.	few	CASSHGMGNEKLFF	TGTGCCAGCAGTCACGGGATGGGGAATGAAAAACTGTTTTTT
TRBJ1-6	14	TRBV5-4	TRBD1	few	CASSSDRINSPLHF	TGTGCCAGCAGCTCGGACAGGATTAATTCACCCCTCCACTTT
TRBJ2-1	14	TRBV7-2	.	many	CASSRAADWNEQFF	TGTGCCAGCAGCCGGGCCGCAGATTGGAATGAGCAGTTCTTC
TRBJ1-1	12	TRBV20-1	.	.	CSARRHDSEAFF	TGCAGTGCTAGAAGGCACGATAGTGAAGCTTTCTTT
TRBJ2-3	11	TRBV7-9	.	few	CASSFEHTQYF	TGTGCCAGCAGCTTCGAACATACGCAGTATTTT
TRBJ2-7	14	TRBV5-1	.	.	CASSVGRGGYEQYF	TGCGCCAGCAGCGTAGGGAGGGGGGGCTACGAGCAGTACTTC
TRBJ1-6	13	TRBV5-6	TRBD1	.	CAGQDRGNSPLHF	TGTGCCGGCCAGGACAGGGGTAATTCACCCCTCCACTTT
TRBJ2-7	13	TRBV7-2	TRBD1	many	CASSWGQSYEQYF	TGTGCCAGCAGCTGGGGACAGAGCTACGAGCAGTACTTC
TRBJ1-5	13	TRBV20-1	.	few	CSAHGSSNQPQHF	TGCAGTGCTCACGGATCTAGCAATCAGCCCCAGCATTTT
TRBJ2-1	16	TRBV4-2	TRBD1	.	CASSQASGQDYNEQFF	TGTGCCAGCAGCCAAGCCTCGGGACAGGACTACAATGAGCAGTTCTTC
TRBJ2-5	12	TRBV14	.	.	CASSDLQETQYF	TGTGCCAGCAGCGACCTTCAAGAGACCCAGTACTTC
TRBJ2-5	14	TRBV5-1	.	.	CSSSFGTPGETQYF	TGCTCCAGCAGCTTCGGGACCCCCGGGGAGACCCAGTACTTC
TRBJ2-1	15	TRBV7-7	TRBD2	few	CASSAVAGGYNEQFF	TGTGCCAGCAGCGCTGTAGCGGGAGGTTACAATGAGCAGTTCTTC
TRBJ1-4	15	TRBV28	TRBD1	.	CASSFSQTGAEKLFF	TGTGCCAGCAGTTTCTCCCAGACAGGGGCGGAAAAACTGTTTTTT
TRBJ1-1	15	TRBV7-9	TRBD1	.	CASSLGDRDKPQAFF	TGTGCCAGCAGCTTAGGCGACAGGGATAAGCCCCAAGCTTTCTTT
TRBJ1-2	16	TRBV10-3	.	few	CAISAHKGDRSNGYTF	TGTGCCATCAGTGCCCACAAGGGGGATCGGTCGAATGGCTACACCTTC
TRBJ2-2	14	TRBV20-1	.	few	CSARESRRAGELFF	TGCAGTGCTAGGGAGTCCCGGAGGGCCGGGGAGCTGTTTTTT
TRBJ2-7	15	TRBV12-3/TRBV12-4	.	.	CASSPTLRDAHEQYF	TGTGCCAGCAGTCCCACCTTGAGGGATGCTCACGAGCAGTACTTC
TRBJ1-5	14	TRBV20-1	TRBD1	.	CSAQTGDGNQPQHF	TGCAGTGCCCAGACAGGGGATGGCAATCAGCCCCAGCATTTT
TRBJ1-5	15	TRBV6-1	.	.	CASSEVGGLNQPQHF	TGTGCCAGCAGTGAAGTGGGGGGCCTCAATCAGCCCCAGCATTTT
TRBJ1-2	14	TRBV15	TRBD1	.	CATSQADRADGYTF	TGTGCCACCAGCCAGGCAGACAGGGCGGATGGCTACACCTTC
TRBJ2-1	14	TRBV5-1	.	.	CASMEGGAYNEQFF	TGCGCCAGCATGGAGGGGGGGGCCTACAATGAGCAGTTCTTC
TRBJ1-1	11	TRBV6-5	.	many	CASGTGQEAFF	TGTGCCAGCGGGACCGGACAGGAAGCTTTCTTT
TRBJ2-7	14	TRBV7-9	TRBD1	many	CASSYTGALYEQYF	TGTGCCAGCAGTTATACAGGGGCCTTATACGAGCAGTACTTC
TRBJ1-5	13	TRBV12-3/TRBV12-4	.	many	CASARAGNQPQHF	TGTGCCAGCGCGAGGGCGGGCAATCAGCCCCAGCATTTT
TRBJ2-3	14	TRBV12-3/TRBV12-4	.	many	CASKLRQSADTQYF	TGTGCCAGCAAGCTACGGCAGTCGGCGGATACGCAGTATTTT
TRBJ2-5	14	TRBV20-1	.	few	CSAKNGRGGETQYF	TGCAGTGCTAAGAACGGGAGAGGTGGGGAGACCCAGTACTTC
TRBJ2-7	14	TRBV27	.	many	CASRPSDFTYEQYF	TGTGCCAGTCGGCCGTCCGACTTCACCTACGAGCAGTACTTC
TRBJ1-6	16	TRBV20-1	.	.	CSARDLKYGGESPLHF	TGCAGTGCTAGAGATCTAAAATATGGGGGCGAATCACCCCTCCACTTT
TRBJ2-5	14	TRBV11-1	.	.	CASSSSGHEETQYF	TGTGCCAGCAGCTCCAGCGGGCACGAGGAGACCCAGTACTTC
TRBJ1-6	16	TRBV20-1	TRBD1	.	CSAISRDSLSNSPLHF	TGCAGTGCTATCTCCCGGGACAGCTTATCAAATTCACCCCTCCACTTT
TRBJ2-1	11	TRBV6-2/TRBV6-3	.	many	CASSYSGWMFF	TGTGCCAGCAGTTACTCGGGCTGGATGTTCTTC
TRBJ2-1	17	TRBV9	TRBD2	few	CASSVAAGGPSQNEQFF	TGTGCCAGCAGCGTAGCTGCGGGAGGGCCGTCTCAGAATGAGCAGTTCTTC
TRBJ1-6	19	TRBV6-1	TRBD1	few	CASHGQGVLISSYNSPLHF	TGTGCCAGCCACGGACAGGGCGTATTGATATCGAGCTATAATTCACCCCTCCACTTT
TRBJ2-6	15	TRBV5-1	.	few	CASSLGVRGANVLTF	TGCGCCAGCAGCTTGGGGGTCAGAGGGGCCAACGTCCTGACTTTC
TRBJ1-5	16	TRBV10-3	.	few	CAIGGGVGPGGQPQHF	TGTGCCATCGGGGGGGGGGTAGGTCCAGGAGGCCAGCCCCAGCATTTT
TRBJ1-4	14	TRBV5-1	.	.	CASSGGSTNEKLFF	TGCGCCAGCAGTGGGGGATCAACTAATGAAAAACTGTTTTTT
TRBJ1-1	19	TRBV27	TRBD1	many	CASIKISRGTGAINTEAFF	TGTGCCAGCATAAAGATTAGTCGGGGGACAGGGGCTATTAACACTGAAGCTTTCTTT
TRBJ2-1	14	TRBV7-3	.	few	CASSFHGGRNEQFF	TGTGCCAGCAGCTTTCACGGGGGGCGGAATGAGCAGTTCTTC
TRBJ1-1	15	TRBV5-1	.	many	CASSLEFLGVDEAFF	TGCGCCAGCAGCTTGGAATTTCTAGGGGTGGATGAAGCTTTCTTT
TRBJ2-1	16	TRBV7-2	TRBD2	few	CASSQGRGLGGNEQFF	TGTGCCAGCAGCCAAGGGCGAGGACTAGGTGGCAATGAGCAGTTCTTC
TRBJ2-7	16	TRBV12-3/TRBV12-4	.	.	CASSPYPGGTNPEQYF	TGTGCCAGCAGTCCCTACCCCGGCGGGACGAATCCCGAGCAGTACTTC
TRBJ1-4	15	TRBV28	.	.	CASSLGGPNYEKLFF	TGTGCCAGCAGTTTAGGGGGCCCCAATTATGAAAAACTGTTTTTT
TRBJ2-1	16	TRBV9	TRBD2	few	CASSVGLAGGDNEQFF	TGTGCCAGCAGCGTGGGACTAGCGGGGGGGGACAATGAGCAGTTCTTC
TRBJ1-1	13	TRBV7-2	.	.	CASSLVVGDEAFF	TGTGCCAGCAGCTTAGTGGTGGGTGATGAAGCTTTCTTT
TRBJ2-7	12	TRBV21-1	.	.	CASRGRAYEQYF	TGTGCCAGCAGAGGACGAGCCTACGAGCAGTACTTC
TRBJ2-5	16	TRBV7-2	.	few	CASSPQGGLDGETQYF	TGTGCCAGCAGCCCACAGGGGGGACTAGATGGGGAGACCCAGTACTTC
TRBJ1-5	13	TRBV12-3/TRBV12-4	.	many	CASSLMGNQPQHF	TGTGCCAGCAGTTTAATGGGGAATCAGCCCCAGCATTTT
TRBJ1-5	16	TRBV2	.	.	CASALRRLDSNQPQHF	TGTGCCAGTGCACTACGGAGGCTGGATAGCAATCAGCCCCAGCATTTT
TRBJ1-5	15	TRBV6-5	.	.	CASSPARADNQPQHF	TGTGCCAGCAGTCCAGCGAGGGCGGACAATCAGCCCCAGCATTTT
TRBJ2-1	13	TRBV7-2	.	many	CASQGLGYNEQFF	TGTGCCAGCCAGGGGCTAGGCTACAATGAGCAGTTCTTC
TRBJ2-2	21	TRBV4-3	TRBD2	many	CASSQDYRLAGLKKHTGELFF	TGCGCCAGCAGCCAAGATTACAGACTAGCGGGGCTGAAGAAGCACACCGGGGAGCTGTTTTTT
TRBJ1-6	14	TRBV3-1	.	.	CASSQGAANSPLHF	TGTGCCAGCAGCCAAGGGGCAGCAAATTCACCCCTCCACTTT